This T cell receptor beta chain was observed in a study of blood T cell repertoires in COVID-19. Cohort placement rested on clinical history that participants reported themselves. The recovered donors of Cohort 3 showed two negative PCRs, clearance, or symptom resolution. As handled by the study authors: It was from reference gene primer amplification that nucleated cell counts were estimated. The data were produced by immunoSEQ multiplex PCR, yet TCRdb's version contains in-frame clones alone and is incomplete. The DNA was the basis for D and trimming; V, J and clone size are from that table. The data show roughly 160,000 clones, about 80% seen once. CDR1 and CDR2 from the germline V gene are MRHNA and SNTAGT. V was clipped by 0 bases and J by 0 bases, with 6 bases between them. This CDR3 contains 15 residues.

The clonotype originates from a woman in her fifties or sixties who had recovered from COVID-19. The rearrangement uses TRBV6-4 and TRBJ2-1, with D perhaps TRBD1 (6 bases). Material: PBMCs or T cells enriched from blood (not recorded which). The CDR3 loop is CASSDSTGSYNEQFF. For the CDR3, the DNA is TGTGCCAGCAGTGACTCGACAGGCTCCTACAATGAGCAGTTCTTC.